This TCR beta chain was identified in a study of molecular identifiers for immune sequencing clone quantification. In its sample, this clonotype was seen many times. Its antigen is still unknown. Notes on the study in general: Under 1% of molecules in naive cells, but over 97% of effector molecules, belonged to clones above 20 RNA copies. Highly expanded clone sizes could be underestimated by identical TCR molecules that share a barcode.

Library preparation followed earlier protocols using designated TCR primers. TCRdb processed the PCR reads anew with MiXCR; each CDR3 protein has one entry. In the table there are a few hundred thousand distinct CDR3 sequences, 24% of which are singletons. The source material was naive CD8+ T cells from blood, with Jurkat cell RNA spiked in. Specified subset: FACS-sorted CD8+CD4-CCR7+CD45RA+ naive T cells. The TCR was taken from a human donor in good health. Some libraries in this study had Jurkat cell RNA spiked in.

The CDR3 DNA reads TGTGCCAGCACCGAGGGCGGCGAGCAGTACTTC. Its protein product is CASTEGGEQYF. The rearrangement uses TRBV6-2 or TRBV6-3 and TRBJ2-7; a possible D gene is TRBD2 (5 bases). V lost 7 bases, J lost 6 bases, and 10 bases lay in between. CDR3 length: 11 residues. The germline CDR1 and CDR2 sequences are MNHEY and SVGEGT.